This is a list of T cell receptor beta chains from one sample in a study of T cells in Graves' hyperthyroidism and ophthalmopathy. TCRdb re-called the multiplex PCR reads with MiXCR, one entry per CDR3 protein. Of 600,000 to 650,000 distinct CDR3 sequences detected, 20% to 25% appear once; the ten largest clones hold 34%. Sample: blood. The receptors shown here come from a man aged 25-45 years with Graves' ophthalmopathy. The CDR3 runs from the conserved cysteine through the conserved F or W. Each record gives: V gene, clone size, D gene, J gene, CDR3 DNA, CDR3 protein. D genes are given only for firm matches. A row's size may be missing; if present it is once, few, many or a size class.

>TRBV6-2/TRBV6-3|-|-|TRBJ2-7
TGTGCCAGCAGGGACAGTTACTACGAGCAGTACTTC
CASRDSYYEQYF
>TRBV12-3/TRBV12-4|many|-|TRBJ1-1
TGTGCCAGCATAGGGGGGAACACTGAAGCTTTCTTT
CASIGGNTEAFF
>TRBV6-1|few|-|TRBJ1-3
TGTGCCAGCAGTGAAGCGCTTCTGAAGGTTCTGGACACCATATATTTT
CASSEALLKVLDTIYF
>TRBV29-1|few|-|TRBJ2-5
TGCAGCGTTGTTGGGAGTCAAGAGACCCAGTACTTC
CSVVGSQETQYF
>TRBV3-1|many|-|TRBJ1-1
TGTGCCAGCAGCCAAGTAAACACTGAAGCTTTCTTT
CASSQVNTEAFF
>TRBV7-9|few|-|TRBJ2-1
TGTGCCAGCAGCTTACCGCCCGGGCAAACACCCGACAATGAGCAGTTCTTC
CASSLPPGQTPDNEQFF
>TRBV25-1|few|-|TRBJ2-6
TGTGCCAGCAGTGAAAAGTGGACCCCGGGACAACCCTCTGGGGCCAACGTCCTGACTTTC
CASSEKWTPGQPSGANVLTF
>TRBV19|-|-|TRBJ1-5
TGTGCCAGTAGTATTATCCAGGGTTGGAGCAATCAGCCCCAGCATTTT
CASSIIQGWSNQPQHF
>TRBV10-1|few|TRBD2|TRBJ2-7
TGCGCCAGCAGTACTAGCGGGAGTCTCTACGAGCAGTACTTC
CASSTSGSLYEQYF
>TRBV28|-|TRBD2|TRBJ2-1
TGTGCCAGCAGTTTTGAGGGAGGGCCGAGTGGTGAGCAGTTCTTC
CASSFEGGPSGEQFF
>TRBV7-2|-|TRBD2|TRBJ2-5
TGTGCCATCCTTAGCGGGAGGTTAGAGACCCAGTACTTC
CAILSGRLETQYF
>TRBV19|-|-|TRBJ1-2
TGTGCCAGTAGTAGACCCGCGGTTCCTGGCTACACCTTC
CASSRPAVPGYTF
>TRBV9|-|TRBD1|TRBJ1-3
TGTGCCAGCAGCGTAGCGGGGACAGGGGACTCTGGAAACACCATATATTTT
CASSVAGTGDSGNTIYF
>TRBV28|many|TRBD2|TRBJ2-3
TGTGCCAGCAGTTTAACTAGCGCCTTCACAGATACGCAGTATTTT
CASSLTSAFTDTQYF